A selection of T cell receptor beta chains follows, all from one sample in a study of shared clonotypes between healthy human individuals. Sequencing was performed with immunoSEQ multiplex PCR; in TCRdb, only in-frame clones are kept and a portion is missing. The sample includes more than 2 million clones, almost 96% of them seen just once. The sample consisted of naive CD4+ T cells sorted from blood. The receptors were gathered from a man younger than 35 in good health. Both conserved end residues are part of each CDR3. D genes are given only for firm matches. Rows give clone size only sometimes, using once, few, many, or a class for an expanded clone.

D	V	size	J	CDR3	DNA
NA	TRBV6-5	NA	TRBJ2-3	CASRRRMAADTQYF	TGTGCCAGCAGGCGTCGCATGGCGGCAGATACGCAGTATTTT
NA	TRBV27	NA	TRBJ1-5	CASSSRLKSSKGGGWNSNQPQHF	TGTGCCAGCAGTTCCCGACTCAAATCTTCGAAGGGCGGGGGATGGAATAGCAATCAGCCCCAGCATTTT
TRBD2	TRBV7-2	NA	TRBJ2-3	CASSLSGGTADTQYF	TGTGCCAGCAGCTTGTCGGGGGGTACCGCAGATACGCAGTATTTT
NA	TRBV19	NA	TRBJ1-5	CASSSNRNQPQHF	TGTGCCAGTAGTTCGAACAGGAATCAGCCCCAGCATTTT
NA	TRBV6-1	NA	TRBJ2-5	CASSEDRDETQYF	TGTGCCAGCAGCGAGGACAGAGACGAGACCCAGTACTTC
NA	TRBV18	NA	TRBJ2-1	CASSPPTDEQFF	TGTGCCAGCTCACCACCGACCGATGAGCAGTTCTTC
TRBD2	TRBV6-5	NA	TRBJ2-5	CASSYSSGGGFETQYF	TGTGCCAGCAGTTACTCCAGCGGGGGGGGGTTTGAGACCCAGTACTTC
NA	TRBV5-1	NA	TRBJ1-5	CASSLAGEGQPQHF	TGCGCCAGCAGCTTGGCAGGGGAAGGGCAGCCCCAGCATTTT
NA	TRBV7-9	NA	TRBJ1-2	CASSPFDGNYGYTF	TGTGCCAGCAGCCCGTTCGACGGCAACTATGGCTACACCTTC
NA	TRBV5-1	NA	TRBJ1-1	CASSFGQQNTEAFF	TGCGCCAGCAGCTTCGGACAACAGAACACTGAAGCTTTCTTT
TRBD2	TRBV5-4	NA	TRBJ2-5	CASSLALAGAQETQYF	TGTGCCAGCAGCTTGGCCCTAGCGGGAGCCCAAGAGACCCAGTACTTC
TRBD1	TRBV18	NA	TRBJ1-2	CASSPRDSSGYTF	TGTGCCAGCTCACCCCGGGACAGTTCTGGCTACACCTTC
NA	TRBV10-3	NA	TRBJ2-2	CAISDTREELFF	TGTGCCATCAGTGACACCCGGGAGGAGCTGTTTTTT
TRBD1	TRBV6-5	NA	TRBJ1-2	CASSFLGQGANYGYTF	TGTGCCAGCAGTTTCCTCGGACAGGGCGCTAACTATGGCTACACCTTC
NA	TRBV30	NA	TRBJ1-1	CAWSVLGRGQLGAFF	TGTGCCTGGAGTGTACTAGGACGGGGCCAACTAGGGGCTTTCTTT
NA	TRBV4-1	NA	TRBJ1-5	CASSQEGLANQPQHF	TGCGCCAGCAGCCAAGAGGGTCTGGCGAATCAGCCCCAGCATTTT
TRBD2	TRBV6-1	NA	TRBJ2-1	CASNGIGGMYEQFF	TGTGCCAGCAACGGGATCGGGGGGATGTATGAGCAGTTCTTC
TRBD1	TRBV18	NA	TRBJ1-1	CASSPRQGADTEAFF	TGTGCCAGCTCACCTCGACAGGGGGCGGACACTGAAGCTTTCTTT
NA	TRBV5-4	NA	TRBJ1-1	CASSLVLGATEAFF	TGTGCCAGCAGCTTGGTTCTGGGGGCCACTGAAGCTTTCTTT
TRBD1	TRBV7-9	NA	TRBJ1-1	CASSLGDRANTEAFF	TGTGCCAGCAGCTTAGGGGACAGGGCGAACACTGAAGCTTTCTTT
NA	TRBV7-7	NA	TRBJ1-1	CASSQDRNTEAFF	TGTGCTAGCAGCCAGGACAGGAACACTGAAGCTTTCTTT
TRBD1	TRBV5-4	once	TRBJ2-3	CASSPGQGVSDTQYF	TGTGCCAGCAGCCCAGGACAGGGGGTCTCAGATACGCAGTATTTT
NA	TRBV6-1	once	TRBJ1-5	CASILARGNNQPQHF	TGTGCCAGCATCCTAGCGAGGGGTAACAATCAGCCCCAGCATTTT
TRBD2	TRBV19	NA	TRBJ2-3	CASSGTSGGGRTDTQYF	TGTGCCAGTAGCGGGACTAGCGGGGGAGGGCGGACAGATACGCAGTATTTT
NA	TRBV29-1	NA	TRBJ2-3	CSAPGTSLMQYF	TGCAGCGCCCCCGGGACTTCCCTAATGCAGTATTTT
TRBD1	TRBV7-8	NA	TRBJ2-7	CASSIGQGTEQYF	TGTGCCAGCAGCATTGGACAGGGTACGGAGCAGTACTTC
TRBD1	TRBV7-2	NA	TRBJ2-4	CASSQQGGVNIQYF	TGTGCCAGCAGCCAACAGGGGGGCGTGAACATTCAGTACTTC
TRBD1	TRBV10-3	once	TRBJ1-2	CAISDGVTGGSYGYTF	TGTGCCATCAGTGATGGGGTGACAGGGGGCAGCTATGGCTACACCTTC
TRBD1	TRBV6-5	NA	TRBJ2-3	CASRGQGVRTDTQYF	TGTGCCAGCAGAGGACAGGGGGTCCGCACAGATACGCAGTATTTT
NA	TRBV7-2	NA	TRBJ2-7	CASSRQGLSYEQYF	TGTGCCAGCAGCCGACAAGGACTCTCCTACGAGCAGTACTTC
NA	TRBV19	NA	TRBJ1-1	CASSISGGVETEAFF	TGTGCCAGTAGTATAAGCGGGGGCGTGGAGACTGAAGCTTTCTTT
TRBD2	TRBV6-1	NA	TRBJ2-7	CASSEVGASGRYEQYF	TGTGCCAGCAGTGAAGTGGGAGCTAGCGGGAGATACGAGCAGTACTTC
TRBD2	TRBV19	NA	TRBJ2-5	CASSTSGGFGTQYF	TGTGCCAGTAGTACTAGCGGGGGATTTGGGACCCAGTACTTC
NA	TRBV4-1	NA	TRBJ1-1	CASSQDIVNTEAFF	TGCGCCAGCAGCCAAGATATCGTGAACACTGAAGCTTTCTTT
NA	TRBV27	NA	TRBJ2-1	CASSIVGLSSYNEQFF	TGTGCCAGCAGTATCGTCGGCCTGAGCTCCTACAATGAGCAGTTCTTC
NA	TRBV4-3	NA	TRBJ2-7	CASSQEVERGRERGRYEQYF	TGCGCCAGCAGCCAAGAGGTTGAGAGGGGGCGGGAAAGGGGACGCTACGAGCAGTACTTC
NA	TRBV28	NA	TRBJ2-1	CASLNIPKRGSYNEQFF	TGTGCCAGCCTCAATATCCCGAAGAGGGGGTCCTACAATGAGCAGTTCTTC
NA	TRBV18	NA	TRBJ1-1	CASSPSGFMNTEAFF	TGTGCCAGCTCACCTTCCGGGTTCATGAACACTGAAGCTTTCTTT
NA	TRBV7-2	NA	TRBJ2-1	CASSLFTGNEQFF	TGTGCCAGCAGCTTATTCACAGGGAATGAGCAGTTCTTC
TRBD2	TRBV9	NA	TRBJ2-1	CASSETSGSSYNEQFF	TGTGCCAGCAGCGAGACTAGCGGGAGCTCCTACAATGAGCAGTTCTTC
TRBD1	TRBV6-1	NA	TRBJ2-7	CASSGLDRDRDYEQYF	TGTGCCAGCAGTGGGCTAGACCGGGACAGGGACTACGAGCAGTACTTC
NA	TRBV9	NA	TRBJ1-6	CASSINRDGNSPLHF	TGTGCCAGCAGCATCAACAGGGATGGAAATTCACCCCTCCACTTT
NA	TRBV7-9	NA	TRBJ1-4	CASSPTGGGGEKLFF	TGTGCCAGCAGCCCAACAGGTGGAGGTGGTGAAAAACTGTTTTTT
NA	TRBV4-1	NA	TRBJ1-1	CASSQEGRGVAEAFF	TGCGCCAGCAGCCAAGAGGGGCGGGGAGTGGCTGAAGCTTTCTTT
TRBD2	TRBV6-1	NA	TRBJ2-2	CASFYWEGNTGELFF	TGTGCCAGCTTCTACTGGGAGGGGAACACCGGGGAGCTGTTTTTT
TRBD1	TRBV27	NA	TRBJ1-5	CASSFAGGQPQHF	TGTGCCAGCAGTTTTGCAGGGGGTCAGCCCCAGCATTTT
NA	TRBV6-5	NA	TRBJ2-7	CATGRRSSYEQYF	TGTGCCACCGGACGCAGGAGCTCCTACGAGCAGTACTTC
NA	TRBV18	NA	TRBJ2-1	CASSPDGTYNEQFF	TGTGCCAGCTCACCCGACGGTACCTACAATGAGCAGTTCTTC
TRBD2	TRBV5-1	NA	TRBJ2-7	CASSLGSSGGLNEQYF	TGCGCCAGCAGCTTGGGTAGTAGCGGGGGGCTCAACGAGCAGTACTTC
TRBD1	TRBV5-1	NA	TRBJ2-7	CASSFAMGQGFGEQYF	TGCGCCAGCAGCTTCGCCATGGGACAGGGTTTCGGCGAGCAGTACTTC
NA	TRBV19	NA	TRBJ1-2	CASSPAGAGGYTF	TGTGCCAGTAGTCCCGCCGGGGCAGGAGGCTACACCTTC
NA	TRBV5-1	NA	TRBJ2-3	CASSPDPGDTQYF	TGCGCCAGCAGCCCCGACCCAGGGGATACGCAGTATTTT
NA	TRBV11-2	NA	TRBJ2-1	CASSLEDEQFF	TGTGCCAGCAGCTTAGAAGATGAGCAGTTCTTC
NA	TRBV7-2	NA	TRBJ2-3	CASSLVIGQGDYTQYF	TGTGCCAGCAGCTTAGTAATTGGTCAGGGCGATTATACGCAGTATTTT
NA	TRBV7-9	once	TRBJ1-1	CASSFGMNTEAFF	TGTGCCAGCAGCTTTGGGATGAACACTGAAGCTTTCTTT